This T cell receptor beta chain was sequenced in a study of cytomegalovirus exposure and HLA in healthy donors. Study-wide points: Association of a missense DCLRE1C variant with TCR beta V- and J-gene trimming was reported in a later analysis. One later analysis reportedly identified an Asian-associated ancestry cluster that showed fewer N-insertions than the approximately 700-donor mean. The study recorded 150 to 200 TCR beta chains that were cytomegalovirus-associated. Association with HLA alleles at 0.05 false discovery rate was found for 15,000 to 20,000 TCR beta sequences in a later analysis.

Primers: 60 Vbeta forward and 13 Jbeta reverse. Assay: immunoSEQ multiplex PCR; the TCRdb copy retains only in-frame clones and omits some. The sample contains about 280,000 clones, around 90% of which appear only once. The CDR3 spans 22 amino acids, including both terminal residues. Germline V lookup: CDR1 SGHVS, CDR2 FQNEAQ. This clone turned up a few times. No antigen is known for it. It is unclear where the CDR3 begins or ends on the DNA, so no DNA is shown, and the CDR3 is as TCRdb lists it. The receptor was derived from a woman younger than 35 in good health and CMV-seronegative. The sample was PBMCs. The chain carries TRBV7-8 and TRBJ1-3; TRBD1, the D gene given by the table, was not confirmed from the DNA. The CDR3 is CASSFLVDFGAGVDRAGNTIYF.